This is a list of T cell receptor beta chains from one sample in a study of cytomegalovirus exposure and HLA in healthy donors. Assay: immunoSEQ multiplex PCR; the TCRdb copy retains only in-frame clones and omits some. The sample comprises a few hundred thousand clones, 84% of which are singletons, and roughly 2% rests with the top ten. Sequences were obtained from PBMCs. The receptors come from a woman in her forties in good health and CMV-seropositive. Each CDR3 is given with its conserved first and last residue. D genes are given only for firm matches. A row's size may be missing; if present it is once, few, many or a size class.

CDR3nt,CDR3aa,abundance,j_gene,d_gene,v_gene
TGTGCCAGCAAGGAGGGTGGAAGCACTGAAGCTTTCTTT,CASKEGGSTEAFF,.,TRBJ1-1,.,TRBV28
TGTGCCATCAGTGAGTCAACAGGCACCGGGGAGCTGTTTTTT,CAISESTGTGELFF,.,TRBJ2-2,.,TRBV10-3
TGTGCCAGCAGCTTAGGGACTAGCGGGAGACGATCCTACGAGCAGTACTTC,CASSLGTSGRRSYEQYF,.,TRBJ2-7,TRBD2,TRBV11-3
TGTGCCAGCAATGACGGGACAGGGGACTATTCACCCCTCCACTTT,CASNDGTGDYSPLHF,.,TRBJ1-6,TRBD1,TRBV6-5
TGCGCCAGCAGCCCAGAGATAGGGGGCCTGGGCACTGAAGCTTTCTTT,CASSPEIGGLGTEAFF,.,TRBJ1-1,TRBD1,TRBV4-1
TGCGCCAGCAGCCAAGATAGGCGCGGGAGAAGCTACGAGCAGTACTTC,CASSQDRRGRSYEQYF,.,TRBJ2-7,TRBD2,TRBV4-3
TGTGCCATCAGTGACTTCTCCAGTGAAGCTTTCTTT,CAISDFSSEAFF,.,TRBJ1-1,.,TRBV10-3
TGCGCCAGCAGCTTGGATACAGGGATTTACAATGAGCAGTTCTTC,CASSLDTGIYNEQFF,.,TRBJ2-1,.,TRBV5-1
TGTTCCAGCAGCTTAGGTCAGCAATACAGAATGAACACTGAAGCTTTCTTT,CSSSLGQQYRMNTEAFF,.,TRBJ1-1,.,TRBV7-9
TGTGCCAGCAGTCAGGTAAAAACTAGCGGGACCTATGAGCAGTTCTTC,CASSQVKTSGTYEQFF,few,TRBJ2-1,TRBD2,TRBV27
TGTGCCAGCAGCTGGCAGGGGAACAATGAGCAGTTCTTC,CASSWQGNNEQFF,.,TRBJ2-1,.,TRBV6-6
TGTGCCTGGAGTGTACAAGTGGCCAATGAGCAGTTCTTC,CAWSVQVANEQFF,.,TRBJ2-1,.,TRBV30
TGTGCCAGCAGTGAATTTCTCGACCCAGGGGCAGACACTGAAGCTTTCTTT,CASSEFLDPGADTEAFF,.,TRBJ1-1,.,TRBV25-1
TGTGCCAGCAGCTTAGTACCGGGATCCCGCTCCTACGAGCAGTACTTC,CASSLVPGSRSYEQYF,.,TRBJ2-7,.,TRBV7-9
TGTGCCAGCAGCTTAGGCGACAGTCCGTATGAGCAGTTCTTC,CASSLGDSPYEQFF,.,TRBJ2-1,.,TRBV13
TGTGCCTGGAGTAGTACAGGGTTAAACATTCAGTACTTC,CAWSSTGLNIQYF,.,TRBJ2-4,.,TRBV30
TGTGCCAGCAGCGCCGAGGGCGCCTACAATGAGCAGTTCTTC,CASSAEGAYNEQFF,.,TRBJ2-1,.,TRBV11-3
TGTGCCAGCAGCTTAGCGAGGGCAGGACTCTACGAGCAGTACTTC,CASSLARAGLYEQYF,.,TRBJ2-7,.,TRBV7-8
TGTGCCAGCAGGAAACTAGCGGGAGAAGACGAGCAGTACTTC,CASRKLAGEDEQYF,few,TRBJ2-7,TRBD2,TRBV28
TGCAGCGTTGAAGATCACCGAGGTAGGACTGAAGCTTTCTTT,CSVEDHRGRTEAFF,.,TRBJ1-1,.,TRBV29-1
TGTGCCAGCAGCTTATCGAGCGTCTACAATGAGCAGTTCTTC,CASSLSSVYNEQFF,few,TRBJ2-1,.,TRBV7-3
TGTGCCGTCCCCTCGGGACTAGCAAGGAATGAGCAGTTCTTC,CAVPSGLARNEQFF,once,TRBJ2-1,TRBD2,TRBV7-9
TGTGCCAGCTCACCGTCAATTCAGGGGTATACTGAAGCTTTCTTT,CASSPSIQGYTEAFF,once,TRBJ1-1,.,TRBV18
TGCGCCTGGTCGGAGGGCAGGAACACCGGGGAGCTGTTTTTT,CAWSEGRNTGELFF,.,TRBJ2-2,.,TRBV30
TGTGCCAGCATCACCCAGGGGGGCTTGGGAACTGAAGCTTTCTTT,CASITQGGLGTEAFF,.,TRBJ1-1,TRBD1,TRBV28
TGTGCCAGCAGCCCCGGGACAGGGTCGGCGGAGCAGTACTTC,CASSPGTGSAEQYF,.,TRBJ2-7,TRBD1,TRBV6-1
TGTGCCAGCAGCTTGTTGCGGAATGAGCAGTTCTTC,CASSLLRNEQFF,once,TRBJ2-1,.,TRBV5-6
TGTGCCAGTAGTATCCCCCCGGGATCCTTAGCCAAAAACATTCAGTACTTC,CASSIPPGSLAKNIQYF,.,TRBJ2-4,.,TRBV19
TGTGCCAGCAGTGAAGAGAGGGGACAGGTTCTTCTTTTT,CASSEERGQVLLF,.,TRBJ1-6,TRBD1,TRBV6-1
TGTGCCAGCAGCTCCGACAGGCTACTGCGTTATGGCTACACCTTC,CASSSDRLLRYGYTF,.,TRBJ1-2,.,TRBV7-9
TGTGCCAGCACGAACTTTAACGAGCAGTACTTC,CASTNFNEQYF,.,TRBJ2-7,.,TRBV6-6
TGTGCCAGCAGTTACCGAACGACAGCTAACTATGGCTACACCTTC,CASSYRTTANYGYTF,.,TRBJ1-2,.,TRBV6-5
TGTGCCAGCAGCTTAGGAGGGGGCACTGAAGCTTTCTTT,CASSLGGGTEAFF,.,TRBJ1-1,.,TRBV7-9
TGTGCCTCCTCCGGGACAGTTGTAAATCAGCCCCAGCATTTT,CASSGTVVNQPQHF,.,TRBJ1-5,TRBD1,TRBV2
TGTGCCAGCAGCGTGACTAGCGGGACACAGTTCTTC,CASSVTSGTQFF,.,TRBJ2-1,TRBD2,TRBV7-8
TGTGCCAGCAGCGTTGGCGGGATCACAGATACGCAGTATTTT,CASSVGGITDTQYF,.,TRBJ2-3,.,TRBV9
TGTGCCAGCAGCTTAGTCGGCCTAGCGGGAGAAGAGACCCAGTACTTC,CASSLVGLAGEETQYF,.,TRBJ2-5,TRBD2,TRBV13
TGTGCCAGCAGTTCAACAGGGAGTTTCGCCTACGAGCAGTACTTC,CASSSTGSFAYEQYF,once,TRBJ2-7,.,TRBV27
TGCGCCAGCAGCCAAGAAATATTGGGCGACGAGCAGTACTTC,CASSQEILGDEQYF,.,TRBJ2-7,.,TRBV4-1
TGTGCCAGCAGCTTAACGGGCGGGAGAGGGGACGAGCAGTACTTC,CASSLTGGRGDEQYF,.,TRBJ2-7,TRBD2,TRBV7-3
TGTGCCAGCAGCTACAGGGGAGGCACTGAAGCTTTCTTT,CASSYRGGTEAFF,.,TRBJ1-1,TRBD1,TRBV6-5
TGTGCCAGTAGATCAGGGGTTTCCTACAATGAGCAGTTCTTC,CASRSGVSYNEQFF,.,TRBJ2-1,.,TRBV19
TGTGCCAGCAGTTACGGACAGAATCTTAACTATGGCTACACCTTC,CASSYGQNLNYGYTF,.,TRBJ1-2,.,TRBV6-5
TGTGCCAGCAGCTTCTCCGGGAGAGCCCATGAGCAGTTCTTC,CASSFSGRAHEQFF,.,TRBJ2-1,.,TRBV5-6
TGTGCCAGCAGCTTATGGGCGGGCGAGCAGTACTTC,CASSLWAGEQYF,.,TRBJ2-7,.,TRBV7-2
TGTGCCAGCAGTGTCGAGGTCTCCTACGAGCAGTACTTC,CASSVEVSYEQYF,.,TRBJ2-7,.,TRBV6-1